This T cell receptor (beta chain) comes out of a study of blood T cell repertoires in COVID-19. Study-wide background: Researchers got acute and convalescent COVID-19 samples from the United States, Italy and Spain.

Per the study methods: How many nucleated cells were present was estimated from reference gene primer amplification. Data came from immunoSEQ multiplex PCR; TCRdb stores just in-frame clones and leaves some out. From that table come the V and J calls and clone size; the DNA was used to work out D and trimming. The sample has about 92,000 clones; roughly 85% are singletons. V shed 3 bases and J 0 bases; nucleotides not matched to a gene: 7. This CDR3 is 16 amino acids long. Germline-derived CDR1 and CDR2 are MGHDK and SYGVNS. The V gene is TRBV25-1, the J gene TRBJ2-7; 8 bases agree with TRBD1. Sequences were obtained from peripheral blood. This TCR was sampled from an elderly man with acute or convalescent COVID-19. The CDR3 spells CASSDRDRGSSYEQYF. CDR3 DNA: TGTGCCAGCAGTGACCGAGACAGGGGTAGCTCCTACGAGCAGTACTTC.